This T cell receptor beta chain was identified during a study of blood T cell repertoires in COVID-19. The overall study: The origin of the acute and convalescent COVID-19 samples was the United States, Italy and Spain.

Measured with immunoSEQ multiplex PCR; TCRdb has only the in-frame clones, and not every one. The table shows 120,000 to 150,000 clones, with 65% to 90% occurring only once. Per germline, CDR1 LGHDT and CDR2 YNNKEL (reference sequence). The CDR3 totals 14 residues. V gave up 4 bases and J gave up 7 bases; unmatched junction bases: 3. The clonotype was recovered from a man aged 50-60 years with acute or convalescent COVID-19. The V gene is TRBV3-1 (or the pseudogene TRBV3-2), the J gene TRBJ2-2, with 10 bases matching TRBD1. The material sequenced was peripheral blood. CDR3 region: CASSPDRGDGELFF. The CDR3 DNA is TGTGCCAGCAGCCCGGACAGGGGGGACGGGGAGCTGTTTTTT.